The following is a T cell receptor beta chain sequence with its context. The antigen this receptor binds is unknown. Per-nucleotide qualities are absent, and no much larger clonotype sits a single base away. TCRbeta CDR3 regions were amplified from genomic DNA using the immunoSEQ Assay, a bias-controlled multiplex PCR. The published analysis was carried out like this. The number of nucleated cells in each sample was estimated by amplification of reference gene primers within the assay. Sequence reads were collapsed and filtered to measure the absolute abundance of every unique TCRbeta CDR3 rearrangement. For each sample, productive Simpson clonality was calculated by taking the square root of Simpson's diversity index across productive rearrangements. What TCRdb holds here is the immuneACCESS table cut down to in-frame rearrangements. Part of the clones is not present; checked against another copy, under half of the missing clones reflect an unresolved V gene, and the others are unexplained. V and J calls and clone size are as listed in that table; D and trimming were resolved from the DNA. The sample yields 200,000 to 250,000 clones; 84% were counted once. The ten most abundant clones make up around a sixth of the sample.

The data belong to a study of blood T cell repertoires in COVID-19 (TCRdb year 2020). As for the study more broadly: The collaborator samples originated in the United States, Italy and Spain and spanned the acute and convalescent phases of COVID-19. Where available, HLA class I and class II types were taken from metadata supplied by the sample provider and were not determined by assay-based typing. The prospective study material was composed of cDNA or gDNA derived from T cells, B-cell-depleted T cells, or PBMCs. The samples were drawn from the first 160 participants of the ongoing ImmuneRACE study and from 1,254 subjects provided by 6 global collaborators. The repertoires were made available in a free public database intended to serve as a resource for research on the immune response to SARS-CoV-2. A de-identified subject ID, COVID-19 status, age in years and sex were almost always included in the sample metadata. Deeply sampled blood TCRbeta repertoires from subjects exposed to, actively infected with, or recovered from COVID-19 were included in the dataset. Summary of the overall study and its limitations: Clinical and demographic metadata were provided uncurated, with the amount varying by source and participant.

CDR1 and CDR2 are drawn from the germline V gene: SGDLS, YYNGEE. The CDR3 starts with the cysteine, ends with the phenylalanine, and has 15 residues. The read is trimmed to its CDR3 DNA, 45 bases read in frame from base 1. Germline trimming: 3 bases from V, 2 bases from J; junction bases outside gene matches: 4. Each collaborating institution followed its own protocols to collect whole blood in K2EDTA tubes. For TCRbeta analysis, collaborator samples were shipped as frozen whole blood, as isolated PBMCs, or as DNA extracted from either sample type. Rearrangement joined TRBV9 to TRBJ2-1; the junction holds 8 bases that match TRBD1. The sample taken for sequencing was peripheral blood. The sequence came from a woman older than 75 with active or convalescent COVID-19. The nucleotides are TGTGCCAGCAGCGAGACAGGGGATACCTACAATGAGCAGTTCTTC. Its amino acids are CASSETGDTYNEQFF.